These 32 T cell receptor beta chains were all obtained from the same sample, sequenced in a study of blood T cell repertoires in COVID-19. Sequenced by immunoSEQ multiplex PCR; TCRdb stores in-frame clones only, minus some. In the table there are about 32,000 clones, 75% to 90% of which are singletons. The sequenced sample consisted of peripheral blood. Every receptor here comes from a man between 60 and 75 years old with active or convalescent COVID-19.

J is TRBJ2-2 and V is TRBV6-5, with D hard to call. CDR3 length: 12 amino acids. The germline V gene has CDR1 MNHEY and CDR2 SVGAGI. V lost 7 bases to trimming and J lost 6 bases, with 9 bases between them. The CDR3 loop is CASILWPGELFF. The CDR3 DNA sequence: TGTGCCAGCATCCTGTGGCCCGGGGAGCTGTTTTTT.

The chain combines TRBV6-5 with TRBJ1-3; D perhaps matches TRBD1 (5 bases). Germline V lookup: CDR1 MNHEY, CDR2 SVGAGI. The CDR3 loop spans 15 amino acids. Between the trimmed V and J ends, which lost 5 bases and 2 bases, there was a span of 13 bases. CDR3 region: CASSRQFPTGNTIYF. The CDR3 DNA reads TGTGCCAGCAGTCGACAGTTCCCAACTGGAAACACCATATATTTT.

CDR3 protein: CASSPRLAGGINLQETQYF. The CDR3, as DNA: TGTGCCAGCTCACCCCGACTTGCAGGGGGGATTAATTTACAAGAGACCCAGTACTTC. V is TRBV18 and J is TRBJ2-5, with D perhaps matching TRBD1 (7 bases). V was pared by 3 bases and J by 2 bases, with 25 bases between. The V gene's germline CDR1 is KGHSH and CDR2 LQKENI. The CDR3 is made up of 19 amino acids.

The genes are TRBV15 and TRBJ1-5; 10 bases agree with TRBD1. The CDR3 consists of 15 residues. The V gene's germline CDR1 is LNHNV and CDR2 YYDKDF (reference sequence). V shed 3 bases, J shed 11 bases, and the junction held 10 bases outside the gene matches. The CDR3 loop is CATSRDRGIKVAQHF. CDR3 nucleotide sequence: TGTGCCACCAGCAGGGACAGGGGGATTAAGGTAGCCCAGCATTTT.

The chain has TRBV6-5 and TRBJ1-2; no definite D call. Germline V gives CDR1 MNHEY, CDR2 SVGAGI. The CDR3 has 14 amino acids. V was clipped by 5 bases and J by 5 bases, with 15 bases between them. DNA of the CDR3: TGTGCCAGCAGTCTCAACGACATCCCTTATGGCTACACCTTC. It encodes CASSLNDIPYGYTF.

V is TRBV6-2 or TRBV6-3 and J is TRBJ2-2; 16 nucleotides agree with TRBD2. With 2 bases clipped from V and 6 bases from J, the junction kept 9 bases outside the gene matches. The CDR3 contains 19 residues. Germline assignment: CDR1 MNHEY and CDR2 SVGEGT. This chain's CDR3 is CASSYPPGLAGGTPGELFF. The DNA for the CDR3 is TGTGCCAGCAGTTACCCCCCGGGACTAGCGGGAGGGACGCCCGGGGAGCTGTTTTTT.

The V call is TRBV4-3, the J call TRBJ1-1, with 7 nucleotides matching TRBD1. The V segment lost 3 bases and the J segment 4 bases; nucleotides outside the gene matches: 5. The germline V gene has CDR1 LGHNA and CDR2 YSLEER. CDR3 length equals 14 residues. CDR3 amino acids: CASSQGPGGTEAFF. The CDR3 nucleotides read TGCGCCAGCAGCCAGGGACCAGGGGGCACTGAAGCTTTCTTT.

The chain employs TRBV18 and TRBJ2-3; 8 bases fit TRBD1. Trimming removed 5 bases from V and 14 bases from J; junction bases left unmatched: 9. This CDR3 comprises 12 residues. The germline gives CDR1 KGHSH, CDR2 LQKENI. The CDR3 DNA is TGTGCCAGCTCAGATTCTGCAGGGGGCGGGTATTTT. Translating gives CASSDSAGGGYF.

There are a few counts of this clone. The chain employs TRBV4-3 and TRBJ1-4; TRBD1 matches at 7 bases. Germline CDR1 and CDR2: LGHNA and YSLEER. CDR3 size: 14 residues. Trimming removed 4 bases from V and 5 bases from J; junction bases left unmatched: 4. The CDR3 region is CASSRGQANEKLFF. The CDR3 DNA reads as TGCGCCAGCAGCCGCGGACAGGCAAATGAAAAACTGTTTTTT.

The chain joins TRBV9 to TRBJ2-5, with TRBD2 matching over 8 bases. From germline, CDR1 is SGDLS and CDR2 YYNGEE. This CDR3 comprises 14 residues. The V gene end was trimmed by 7 bases and the J gene end by 4 bases; junction bases not matched to a gene: 9. The CDR3 DNA follows: TGTGCCAGCTCCCATTCCCGGGGGGGAGAGACCCAGTACTTC. Translating it yields CASSHSRGGETQYF.

This clone was found a few times. The DNA for the CDR3 is TGTGCCAGCAGCCCCAACTCTATCGAAAAACTGTTTTTT. Amino acid sequence: CASSPNSIEKLFF. V and J are TRBV3-1 (or the pseudogene TRBV3-2) and TRBJ1-4; D gene uncertain. This CDR3 is 13 amino acids long. V lost 4 bases to trimming and J lost 8 bases, with 11 bases between them. Germline lookup yields CDR1 LGHDT and CDR2 YNNKEL (reference sequence).

This clone showed up just a few times. The CDR3 coding sequence is TGCGCCAGCAGTGGGGGCGGGATGGGCTACGAGCAGTACGTC. Translation gives CASSGGGMGYEQYV. The chain has TRBV10-2 and TRBJ2-7; D possibly corresponds to TRBD2 (6 bases). Trimming shortened V by 4 bases and J by 3 bases, and 13 bases separated the two germline ends. This CDR3 comprises 14 residues. The germline V gene encodes CDR1 WSHSY and CDR2 SAAADI.

The J gene is TRBJ2-2, the V gene TRBV4-1; TRBD2 matches at 7 bases. The germline V gene encodes CDR1 MGHRA and CDR2 YSYEKL. This CDR3 contains 15 residues. Trimming took 0 bases from V and 6 from J; bases not matched to a gene: 4. CDR3 in amino acids: CASSQEGGGAGELFF. As DNA, the CDR3 is TGCGCCAGCAGCCAAGAGGGCGGGGGTGCCGGGGAGCTGTTTTTT.

The rearrangement joins TRBV15 to TRBJ1-2; TRBD1 agrees at 7 bases. CDR3 length: 14 amino acids. Germline V gene sequence: CDR1 LNHNV, CDR2 YYDKDF (reference sequence). V lost 5 bases to trimming and J lost 4 bases; unmatched junction nucleotides: 7. CDR3: CATSPEGGGYGYTF. The DNA of the CDR3 is TGTGCCACCAGCCCCGAAGGGGGCGGCTATGGCTACACCTTC.

The chain employs TRBV28 and TRBJ2-5, with D maybe TRBD2 (6 bases). The germline CDR1 and CDR2 sequences are MDHEN and SYDVKM. The CDR3 spans 15 residues. Trimming shortened V by 6 bases and J by 5 bases, and 19 bases separated the two germline ends. CDR3 region: CASRKNGGWRETQYF. CDR3 coding DNA: TGTGCCAGCAGAAAAAATGGGGGGTGGAGGGAGACCCAGTACTTC.

This sequence joins TRBV5-1 and TRBJ2-3; TRBD2 agrees at 8 bases. CDR1 and CDR2 from the germline V gene are SGHRS and YFSETQ. This CDR3 has 15 residues. V was pared by 0 bases and J by 4 bases, with 4 bases of the junction left unmatched. The CDR3 bases are TGCGCCAGCAGCTTGGCGAGGCGGGAGGCAGATACGCAGTATTTT. Its protein is CASSLARREADTQYF.

V and J are TRBV6-5 and TRBJ1-3; TRBD1 matches at 9 bases. V trimming: 3 bases; J trimming: 4 bases; junction bases outside the gene matches: 4. In germline, CDR1 is MNHEY, CDR2 SVGAGI. The CDR3 contains 15 residues. The CDR3 DNA reads as TGTGCCAGCAGTTATGGGACAGGGCTAGGAAACACCATATATTTT. Translated, it gives CASSYGTGLGNTIYF.

This chain connects TRBV6-2 or TRBV6-3 to TRBJ2-1; 9 bases map to TRBD2. The CDR3 has 16 amino acids. Unmatched junction bases numbered 15, after V lost 3 bases and J lost 12 bases. Germline V gene lookup returns CDR1 MNHEY and CDR2 SVGEGT. The CDR3 nucleotides read TGTGCCAGCAGTTATGTAGCGGGAGCAATGAATTGGGGGCAGTTCTTC. This gives the protein CASSYVAGAMNWGQFF.

Points on this clone: Other DNA sequences from this sample encode an identical CDR3 as well. The CDR3 loop is CASRTGVGAGELFF. The CDR3 DNA reads TGTGCCAGCAGGACGGGGGTAGGGGCCGGGGAGCTGTTTTTT. The V gene is TRBV27, the J gene TRBJ2-2, with TRBD2 as a possible D gene (6 bases). The CDR3 has 14 amino acids. The germline V and J ends were trimmed by 6 bases and 6 bases, with 14 bases remaining between them. The germline gives CDR1 MNHEY, CDR2 SMNVEV (reference sequence).

About this clone itself: The same CDR3 also results from other DNA sequences found in this sample. V and J are TRBV19 and TRBJ2-2; no definite D call. The CDR3 contains 17 residues. Germline V gene lookup returns CDR1 LNHDA and CDR2 SQIVND (reference sequence). Trimming took off 5 bases at V and 0 bases at J, with 16 bases between the two ends. The DNA of the CDR3 is TGTGCCAGTAGTTCACCATTCATCCTACCGAACACCGGGGAGCTGTTTTTT. Translated, it gives CASSSPFILPNTGELFF. Full variable domain (outside the CDR3, taken from reference TRBV19 and TRBJ2-2): DGGITQSPKYLFRKEGQNVTLSCEQNLNHDAMYWYRQDPGQGLRLIYYSQIVNDFQKGDIAEGYSVSREKKESFPLTVTSAQKNPTAFYLCASSSPFILPNTGELFFGEGSRLTVL.

The rearrangement uses TRBV6-5 and TRBJ1-1; 12 nucleotides align to TRBD1. Germline-derived CDR1 and CDR2 are MNHEY and SVGAGI. The CDR3 is made up of 15 amino acids. Unmatched junction bases numbered 7, after V lost 6 bases and J lost 5 bases. The CDR3 region is CASSRDRGRVTEAFF. CDR3 bases: TGTGCCAGCAGCCGGGACAGGGGGCGCGTAACTGAAGCTTTCTTT.

The rearrangement uses TRBV7-7 and TRBJ2-2; tentative D call: TRBD2 (6 bases). CDR1 is SSHAT, CDR2 FNYEAQ, per germline (reference sequence). This CDR3 is built from 15 residues. V lost 1 base, J lost 5 bases, and 11 bases lay in between. The CDR3, as DNA: TGTGCCAGCAGCTTAGACCCCGCGGGGACCGGGGAGCTGTTTTTT. It yields the protein CASSLDPAGTGELFF. The full variable domain, with the rest looked up from reference TRBV7-7 and TRBJ2-2, is GAGVSQSPRYKVTKRGQDVTLRCDPISSHATLYWYQQALGQGPEFLTYFNYEAQPDKSGLPSDRFSAERPEGSISTLTIQRTEQRDSAMYRCASSLDPAGTGELFFGEGSRLTVL.

V gene TRBV7-8 combines with J gene TRBJ1-2; 7 bases are a match to TRBD1. Germline V CDR1 and CDR2: SGHVS, FQNEAQ. CDR3 length equals 14 residues. Trimming cost V 0 bases and J 4 bases; bases outside gene matches: 2. Here the CDR3 reads CASSLAGGAYGYTF. The DNA of the CDR3 is TGTGCCAGCAGCTTAGCAGGGGGCGCCTATGGCTACACCTTC.

This clone appeared a single time. The chain recombines TRBV28 with TRBJ1-6, with a weak D call TRBD1 (6 bases). This CDR3 is built from 16 residues. Germline loops: CDR1 MDHEN, CDR2 SYDVKM. Trimming left V 7 bases short and J 0 bases short, with 13 bases between. The CDR3 DNA reads TGTGCCAGCAAGCTACAGGGCTTCTCCTATAATTCACCCCTCCACTTT. It translates to CASKLQGFSYNSPLHF.

Only one count was recorded for this clone. The genes are TRBV6-5 and TRBJ1-4; 9 nucleotides agree with TRBD1. The CDR3 sequence is 14 residues long. Germline CDR1 reads MNHEY; CDR2 reads SVGAGI. The V gene end was trimmed by 5 bases and the J gene end by 7 bases; junction bases not matched to a gene: 5. The CDR3 reads CASSPSGQGEKLFF. CDR3 bases: TGTGCCAGCAGTCCATCGGGACAGGGTGAAAAACTGTTTTTT.

The V gene is TRBV19, the J gene TRBJ1-2, with TRBD1 matching over 12 bases. Trimming cost V 6 bases and J 4 bases; bases outside gene matches: 9. This CDR3 is 16 amino acids long. Germline-derived CDR1 and CDR2 are LNHDA and SQIVND (reference sequence). CDR3 in amino acids: CASSTGTGGLPYGYTF. The CDR3 nucleotides are TGTGCCAGTAGCACCGGGACAGGGGGCCTTCCCTATGGCTACACCTTC.

The rearrangement links TRBV28 to TRBJ2-5; D is unclear. Trimming took off 3 bases at V and 4 bases at J, with 6 bases between the two ends. Germline V gives CDR1 MDHEN, CDR2 SYDVKM. The length of the CDR3 is 12 residues. In nucleotides, the CDR3 is TGTGCCAGCAGTTTCACGGGAGAGACCCAGTACTTC. Translation: CASSFTGETQYF.

This sequence joins TRBV9 and TRBJ1-3; D gene ambiguous. The V end lost 4 bases, the J end lost 4 bases, and 12 bases lay between the germline ends. Germline V gene lookup returns CDR1 SGDLS and CDR2 YYNGEE. The CDR3 is 14 amino acids. CDR3 residues: CASSPLSSGNTIYF. The CDR3 DNA sequence: TGTGCCAGCAGCCCTTTATCCTCGGGAAACACCATATATTTT.

This clone was detected a few times. The chain joins TRBV6-6 to TRBJ1-5, with D unresolved. Trimming left V 0 bases short and J 0 bases short, with 3 bases between. This CDR3 comprises 14 residues. Germline V gives CDR1 MNHNY, CDR2 SVGAGI (reference sequence). This CDR3 is CASSYSSSNQPQHF. Written as DNA, the CDR3 is TGTGCCAGCAGTTACTCCAGTAGCAATCAGCCCCAGCATTTT.

J is TRBJ1-2 and V is TRBV5-1; 11 bases are a match to TRBD1. Germline values: CDR1 SGHRS, CDR2 YFSETQ. The CDR3 spans 15 residues. V shed 5 bases, J shed 8 bases, and the junction held 11 bases outside the gene matches. The CDR3 loop reads CASRREPGQGEGYTF. The CDR3 DNA reads as TGCGCCAGCAGACGCGAACCGGGACAGGGGGAAGGCTACACCTTC.

The chain recombines TRBV2 with TRBJ2-7, with D perhaps matching TRBD2 (5 bases). Germline CDR1 SNHLY, CDR2 FYNNEI. The CDR3 is made up of 13 amino acids. The V end was cut by 4 bases, the J end by 4 bases, with 11 bases between. The CDR3 region has the DNA TGTGCCAGCAGTGCCATAGCGCGATACGAGCAGTACGTC. Protein: CASSAIARYEQYV.

The chain joins TRBV18 to TRBJ2-3; unclear D gene. The V end was cut by 5 bases, the J end by 6 bases, with 12 bases between. The germline gives CDR1 KGHSH, CDR2 LQKENI. The CDR3 runs to 13 residues. CDR3 nucleotide sequence: TGTGCCAGCTCATCTTCGAGCGTGGATACGCAGTATTTT. Translated, it gives CASSSSSVDTQYF.